These 25 T cell receptor beta chains originate from one sample sequenced in a study of blood T cell repertoires in COVID-19. Data came from immunoSEQ multiplex PCR; TCRdb stores just in-frame clones and leaves some out. The top ten clones hold 7% to 9.5% of a sample with 140,000 to 150,000 clones, roughly 89% of them seen once. Sequenced material: peripheral blood. These receptors were collected from a man aged 25-45 years with COVID-19, enrolled during active disease.

J is TRBJ2-2 and V is TRBV27, with a tentative D call TRBD1 (5 bases). The V gene's germline CDR1 is MNHEY and CDR2 SMNVEV (reference sequence). Trimming stripped 6 bases from V and 5 bases from J, with 22 bases between. CDR3 length: 17 residues. The CDR3 sequence: CASRPLPGQGRTGELFF. The CDR3 DNA sequence: TGTGCCAGCAGACCACTACCCGGGCAGGGAAGGACCGGGGAGCTGTTTTTT.

The V gene is TRBV7-3, the J gene TRBJ2-5; no clear D. There are 14 residues in the CDR3. Trimming pared 2 bases from V and 4 bases from J, leaving 11 bases between. Germline V gene lookup returns CDR1 SGHTA and CDR2 FQGTGA. The CDR3 region is CASSLSQRGETQYF. The DNA of the CDR3 is TGTGCCAGCAGCTTATCCCAAAGAGGAGAGACCCAGTACTTC.

The genes are TRBV5-1 and TRBJ2-2; D uncertain. Deletions cut 4 bases from V and 0 bases from J, with 7 bases between. Germline lookup yields CDR1 SGHRS and CDR2 YFSETQ. The CDR3 loop spans 14 amino acids. The DNA of the CDR3 is TGCGCCAGCAGCATGTGGCCGAACACCGGGGAGCTGTTTTTT. It yields the protein CASSMWPNTGELFF.

This rearrangement joins TRBV6-5 to TRBJ2-7; D uncertain. The CDR3 extends over 13 amino acids. The germline V and J ends were trimmed by 0 bases and 6 bases, with 9 bases remaining between them. Germline CDR1 reads MNHEY; CDR2 reads SVGAGI. CDR3 DNA: TGTGCCAGCAGTTACTCGAAACATTCCGAGCAGTACTTC. The encoded protein is CASSYSKHSEQYF.

This chain uses TRBV7-2 with TRBJ1-2; a possible D gene is TRBD1 (6 bases). The CDR3 is 12 residues long. Germline V lookup: CDR1 SGHTA, CDR2 FQGNSA. V was trimmed by 5 bases and J by 8 bases, leaving 12 bases between them. DNA for the CDR3: TGTGCCAGCAGCCCGGACAGTTCCGGCTACACCTTC. Its protein product is CASSPDSSGYTF.

The CDR3 loop is CASSPTSGRETQYF. CDR3 DNA sequence: TGTGCCAGCAGCCCGACTAGCGGGCGAGAGACCCAGTACTTC. V usage is TRBV11-2 and J usage is TRBJ2-5; TRBD2 matches 10 bases. Unmatched junction bases numbered 4, after V lost 5 bases and J lost 4 bases. The germline V gene has CDR1 SGHAT and CDR2 FQNNGV. This CDR3 region has 14 residues.

The J gene is TRBJ2-3, the V gene TRBV19, with D hard to call. V was trimmed by 3 bases and J by 0 bases, leaving 13 bases between them. The CDR3 is 16 amino acids. The germline V gene has CDR1 LNHDA and CDR2 SQIVND (reference sequence). The CDR3 here is CASSIGSAASTDTQYF. CDR3 bases: TGTGCCAGTAGTATTGGATCGGCAGCGAGCACAGATACGCAGTATTTT.

V gene TRBV27 combines with J gene TRBJ2-2, with a tentative D call TRBD2 (5 bases). The V gene's germline CDR1 is MNHEY and CDR2 SMNVEV (reference sequence). The CDR3 covers 14 residues. V was shortened by 7 bases and J by 7 bases, with 16 bases between the two germline ends. CDR3 DNA sequence: TGTGCCAGCACCATGTCATGGGAGCTCGGGGAGCTGTTTTTT. Encoded protein: CASTMSWELGELFF.

The V and J genes are TRBV10-3 and TRBJ1-1; the D gene is possibly TRBD1 (6 bases). The CDR3 length is 14 residues. V was clipped by 0 bases and J by 3 bases, with 8 bases between them. From germline, CDR1 is ENHRY and CDR2 SYGVKD. The CDR3 DNA reads as TGTGCCATCAGTGAGTCACAGGGAGACACTGAAGCTTTCTTT. It codes for CAISESQGDTEAFF.

The CDR3 here is CASSSVDRSYEQYF. The CDR3 DNA reads TGTGCCAGCAGTTCGGTAGACAGATCCTACGAGCAGTACTTC. The chain carries TRBV27 and TRBJ2-7, with a tentative D call TRBD1 (5 bases). Germline V CDR1 and CDR2: MNHEY, SMNVEV (reference sequence). The V end was cut by 4 bases, the J end by 1 base, with 11 bases between. The CDR3 consists of 14 residues.

This chain uses TRBV10-2 with TRBJ1-1; D may be TRBD1 (5 bases). Trimming shortened V by 9 bases and J by 8 bases, and 16 bases separated the two germline ends. Germline V gene data show CDR1 as WSHSY and CDR2 as SAAADI. The CDR3 totals 12 residues. CDR3: CASCIQGTEAFF. The CDR3 region has the DNA TGCGCCAGTTGTATTCAGGGAACCGAAGCTTTCTTT.

The chain joins TRBV6-5 to TRBJ1-1; 10 bases agree with TRBD1. V trimming: 7 bases; J trimming: 11 bases; junction bases outside the gene matches: 10. The germline V gene encodes CDR1 MNHEY and CDR2 SVGAGI. This CDR3 region has 13 residues. The CDR3, as DNA: TGTGCCAGCATCGGCTGGACAGGGGGTTCGGCTTTCTTT. Translating it yields CASIGWTGGSAFF.

The rearrangement joins TRBV2 to TRBJ1-1; D perhaps matches TRBD1 (6 bases). CDR3 length equals 11 residues. Germline CDR1 SNHLY, CDR2 FYNNEI. CDR3 region: CGTGSHTEAFF. The CDR3 coding sequence is TGTGGTACAGGGTCCCACACTGAAGCTTTCTTT.

J is TRBJ2-6 and V is TRBV2, with 12 bases that match TRBD1. The trim removed 6 bases at V and 4 bases at J, leaving 4 bases unmatched. The CDR3 length is 16 residues. The germline V gene encodes CDR1 SNHLY and CDR2 FYNNEI. The CDR3 DNA reads TGTGCCAGCAGCCGGGGACAGGGGGCCGGGGCCAACGTCCTGACTTTC. Its protein product is CASSRGQGAGANVLTF.

Only a few counts were recorded for this clone. J is TRBJ1-1 and V is TRBV9; D perhaps matches TRBD1 (6 bases). The germline CDR1 and CDR2 sequences are SGDLS and YYNGEE. Trimming removed 4 bases from V and 1 base from J, with 11 bases in between. This CDR3 comprises 14 residues. The CDR3 nucleotides read TGTGCCAGCAGCCTCCGGACAGCGAACACTGAAGCTTTCTTT. It encodes CASSLRTANTEAFF.

The rearrangement joins TRBV10-2 to TRBJ2-1; D may be TRBD2 (6 bases). The CDR3 loop spans 14 amino acids. The V gene lost 3 bases and the J gene lost 3 bases, with 9 bases spanning the gap. Germline CDR1 and CDR2: WSHSY and SAAADI. As DNA, the CDR3 is TGCGCCAGCAGTGATCCGGGAGACTACAATGAGCAGTTCTTC. It yields the protein CASSDPGDYNEQFF.

CDR3 in amino acids: CSVEDLSSYEQYF. The DNA of the CDR3 is TGCAGCGTTGAAGATCTGAGTTCCTACGAGCAGTACTTC. The chain uses TRBV29-1 and TRBJ2-7; D is uncertain. V lost 0 bases to trimming and J lost 1 base, with 7 bases between them. CDR1 SQVTM and CDR2 ANQGSEA come from the germline V gene. This CDR3 spans 13 amino acids.

The chain uses TRBV19 and TRBJ1-5, with a tentative D call TRBD1 (5 bases). The length of the CDR3 is 16 residues. Per the germline V gene, CDR1 is LNHDA and CDR2 is SQIVND (reference sequence). Trimming took off 5 bases at V and 4 bases at J, with 18 bases between the two ends. The CDR3 spells CASSPSGAALNQPQHF. CDR3 DNA sequence: TGTGCCAGTAGTCCCAGTGGGGCAGCCCTAAATCAGCCCCAGCATTTT. Full variable domain (remainder filled in from reference TRBV19 and TRBJ1-5): DGGITQSPKYLFRKEGQNVTLSCEQNLNHDAMYWYRQDPGQGLRLIYYSQIVNDFQKGDIAEGYSVSREKKESFPLTVTSAQKNPTAFYLCASSPSGAALNQPQHFGDGTRLSIL.

This chain links TRBV28 with TRBJ1-1, with D possibly matching TRBD1 (6 bases). CDR3 length equals 14 residues. V lost 7 bases to trimming and J lost 1 base, with 13 bases between them. Germline lookup yields CDR1 MDHEN and CDR2 SYDVKM. The CDR3 sequence: CASILGRGNTEAFF. The DNA for the CDR3 is TGTGCCAGCATCCTAGGCAGGGGGAACACTGAAGCTTTCTTT.

The chain recombines TRBV9 with TRBJ2-3; 10 bases map to TRBD2. V was pared by 3 bases and J by 5 bases, with 6 bases of the junction left unmatched. Looked up from germline, CDR1 is SGDLS and CDR2 is YYNGEE. The CDR3 extends over 15 amino acids. The CDR3 is CASSGPSGSQDTQYF. CDR3 coding DNA: TGTGCCAGCAGCGGACCTAGCGGGAGTCAAGATACGCAGTATTTT.

This CDR3 reads CASSHGDNSPLHF. The CDR3 DNA reads TGTGCCAGCAGCCACGGGGATAATTCACCCCTCCACTTT. This rearrangement joins TRBV14 to TRBJ1-6, with no clear D. The ends were cut back, 3 bases at V and 5 bases at J, with 5 bases in the middle. Germline CDR1 and CDR2: SGHDN and FVKESK. The CDR3 consists of 13 residues.

Comments on this clone: Other nucleotide sequences from this sample produce the same CDR3. J is TRBJ1-1 and V is TRBV27; 8 nucleotides match TRBD1. CDR1 and CDR2 (germline): MNHEY, SMNVEV (reference sequence). Losses at the gene ends were 7 bases for V and 1 base for J; bases not matched to a gene: 5. This CDR3 has 14 residues. The DNA for the CDR3 is TGTGCCAGCAACCGACAGGGGTCGAACACTGAAGCTTTCTTT. This translates into CASNRQGSNTEAFF.

This chain joins TRBV7-6 and TRBJ2-5, with 10 bases identical to TRBD1. The junction had 2 bases not matched to a gene; V was cut back by 3 bases and J by 4 bases. The germline V gene encodes CDR1 SGHVS and CDR2 FNYEAQ. The CDR3 is 14 amino acids. The CDR3 DNA is TGTGCCAGCAGCTTTCGGACAGGGGGAGAGACCCAGTACTTC. Its translation: CASSFRTGGETQYF.

The rearrangement links TRBV18 to TRBJ2-7; D is unclear. V lost 2 bases and J 7 bases, leaving 15 bases between the germline ends. The CDR3 sequence is 14 residues long. Germline-derived CDR1 and CDR2 are KGHSH and LQKENI. CDR3 DNA: TGTGCCAGCTCACCAGGGCACCCCCTTCGGGAGCAGTACTTC. Its translation: CASSPGHPLREQYF.

The chain employs TRBV28 and TRBJ2-1; 7 nucleotides agree with TRBD1. V gave up 8 bases and J gave up 8 bases; unmatched junction bases: 15. Germline V CDR1 and CDR2: MDHEN, SYDVKM. The CDR3 totals 15 residues. In nucleotides, the CDR3 is TGTGCCAGCGGCTTAGGGGGCTACGATTTCGATGAGCAGTTCTTC. This gives the protein CASGLGGYDFDEQFF.